This T cell receptor (beta chain) was observed in a study of T cell responses to AZD1222 COVID-19 vaccine. The germline CDR1 and CDR2 sequences are SGHTA and FQGNSA. Trimming took off 4 bases at V and 4 bases at J, with 11 bases between the two ends. The CDR3 length is 13 residues. Pooled samples include second doses given at about 4 or 12 weeks. Clones were read by immunoSEQ multiplex PCR, and TCRdb kept only the in-frame ones, dropping some. The profile shows some 150,000 clones, 88% of them singletons. The source of this sequence is an adult who received the AZD1222 COVID-19 vaccine. The chain combines TRBV7-2 with TRBJ2-7, with D perhaps being TRBD1 or TRBD2 (5 bases each). The specimen was peripheral blood, collected 28 days after the second AZD1222 dose. CDR3 DNA sequence: TGTGCCAGCAGCTCCAGGGTAGCGTACGAGCAGTACTTC. Amino acids: CASSSRVAYEQYF.